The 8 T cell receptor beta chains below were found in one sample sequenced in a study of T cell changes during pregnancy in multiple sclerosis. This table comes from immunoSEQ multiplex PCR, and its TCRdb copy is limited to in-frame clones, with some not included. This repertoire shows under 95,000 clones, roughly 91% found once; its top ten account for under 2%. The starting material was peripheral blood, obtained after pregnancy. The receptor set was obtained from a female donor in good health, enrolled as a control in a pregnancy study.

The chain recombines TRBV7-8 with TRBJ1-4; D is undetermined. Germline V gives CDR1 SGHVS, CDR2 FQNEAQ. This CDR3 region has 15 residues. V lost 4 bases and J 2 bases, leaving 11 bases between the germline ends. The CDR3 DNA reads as TGTGCCAGCAGCTCCCTTAGTGTGACTAATGAAAAACTGTTTTTT. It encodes CASSSLSVTNEKLFF.

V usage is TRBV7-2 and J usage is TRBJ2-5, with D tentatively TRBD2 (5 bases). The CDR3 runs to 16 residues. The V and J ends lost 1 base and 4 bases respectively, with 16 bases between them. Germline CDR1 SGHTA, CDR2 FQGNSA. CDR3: CASSLVGKRLIETQYF. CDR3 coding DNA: TGTGCCAGCAGCTTAGTCGGGAAACGCCTTATAGAGACCCAGTACTTC.

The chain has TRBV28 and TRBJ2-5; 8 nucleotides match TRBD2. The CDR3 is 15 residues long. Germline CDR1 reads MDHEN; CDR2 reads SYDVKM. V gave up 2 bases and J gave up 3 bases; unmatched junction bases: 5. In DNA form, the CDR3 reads TGTGCCAGCAGTTTACATAGCGGGGCCGAAGAGACCCAGTACTTC. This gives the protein CASSLHSGAEETQYF. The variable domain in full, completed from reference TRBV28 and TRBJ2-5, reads DVKVTQSSRYLVKRTGEKVFLECVQDMDHENMFWYRQDPGLGLRLIYFSYDVKMKEKGDIPEGYSVSREKKERFSLILESASTNQTSMYLCASSLHSGAEETQYFGPGTRLLVL.

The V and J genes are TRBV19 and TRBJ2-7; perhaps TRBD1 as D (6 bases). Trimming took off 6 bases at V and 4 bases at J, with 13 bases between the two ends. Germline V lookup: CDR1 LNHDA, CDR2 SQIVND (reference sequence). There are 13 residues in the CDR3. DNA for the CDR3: TGTGCCAGTAGCATACTCAGGGGATACGAGCAGTACTTC. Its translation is CASSILRGYEQYF.

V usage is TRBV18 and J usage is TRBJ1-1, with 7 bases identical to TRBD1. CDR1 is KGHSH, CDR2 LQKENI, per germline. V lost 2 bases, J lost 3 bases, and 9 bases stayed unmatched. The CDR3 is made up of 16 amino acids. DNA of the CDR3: TGTGCCAGCTCACCATTTCTACAGGGGCCGGACACTGAAGCTTTCTTT. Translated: CASSPFLQGPDTEAFF.

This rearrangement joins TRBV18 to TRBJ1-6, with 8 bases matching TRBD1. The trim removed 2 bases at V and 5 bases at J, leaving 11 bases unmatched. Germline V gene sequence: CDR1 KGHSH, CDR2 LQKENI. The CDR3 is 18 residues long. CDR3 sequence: CASSPVVSGQGNNSPLHF. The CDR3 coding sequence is TGTGCCAGCTCACCAGTCGTCAGTGGACAGGGTAATAATTCACCCCTCCACTTT.

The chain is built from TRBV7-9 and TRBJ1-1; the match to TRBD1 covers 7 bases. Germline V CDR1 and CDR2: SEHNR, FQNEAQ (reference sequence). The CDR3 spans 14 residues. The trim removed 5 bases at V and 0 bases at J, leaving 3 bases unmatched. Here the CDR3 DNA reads TGTGCCAGCAGCAGCAGGGGGTTGAACACTGAAGCTTTCTTT. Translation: CASSSRGLNTEAFF.

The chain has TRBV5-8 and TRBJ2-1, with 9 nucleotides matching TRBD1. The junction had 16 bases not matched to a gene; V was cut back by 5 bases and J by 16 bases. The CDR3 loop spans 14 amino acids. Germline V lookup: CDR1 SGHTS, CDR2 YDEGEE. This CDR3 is CASSPPGQGFIHFF. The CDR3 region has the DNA TGTGCCAGCAGTCCCCCGGGACAGGGTTTTATTCATTTCTTC.